The present entry profiles one T cell receptor beta chain with its context. Its antigen is not known. The protocol was immunoSEQ multiplex PCR, while the TCRdb copy is restricted to in-frame clones and leaves out a portion. Here the sample spans 950,000 to 1,100,000 clones, around four fifths being singletons. The data belong to a study of shared clonotypes between healthy human individuals. About the study: Each donor had three CD4 naive, three CD4 memory, two CD8 naive and one CD8 memory plate.

Study-wide results and caveats: What rarefaction showed was incomplete sorted-subset sequencing despite large depth.

The sample taken for sequencing was memory CD4+ T cells sorted from blood. Subset specified: CD45RA-negative fraction. The clonotype was recovered from a man aged 18 to 35 in good health.

In nucleotides, the CDR3 is TGTGCCAGCAGTGTAACAGGACCCTTGGGAACTGAAGCTTTCTTT. It translates to CASSVTGPLGTEAFF. The V and J genes are TRBV25-1 and TRBJ1-1, with D possibly matching TRBD1 (5 bases). Per the germline V gene, CDR1 is MGHDK and CDR2 is SYGVNS. CDR3 size: 15 residues. Trimming stripped 4 bases from V and 5 bases from J, with 17 bases between.